Listed here is a single TCR beta chain. The CDR3 totals 14 residues. Germline V gene data show CDR1 as GTSNPN and CDR2 as SVGIG (reference sequence). V lost 5 bases to trimming and J lost 8 bases; unmatched junction nucleotides: 9. This sample was taken from a study of PD-L1 blockade in urothelial cancer. Generated by immunoSEQ multiplex PCR, the TCRdb table keeps only in-frame clones and is missing some. The data contain more than 45,000 clones, around 88% of them seen just once; the ten biggest clones take up 3.9%. The clonotype was recovered from a man of 80 years or more with urothelial cancer. Sequenced material: PBMCs, taken around atezolizumab (anti-PD-L1) treatment. V gene TRBV30 combines with J gene TRBJ2-1, with TRBD2 matching 10 bases. The CDR3 protein is CAWHPSGRGHEQFF. DNA of the CDR3: TGTGCCTGGCATCCTAGCGGGAGAGGTCATGAGCAGTTCTTC.